The clone carrying this TCR beta chain has ten or more counts. Its antigen is unknown. One end of the junction is discordant with germline, which a read error may explain. CDR1 is SSHAT, CDR2 FNYEAQ, per germline (reference sequence). This CDR3 comprises 15 residues. The data stem from a study of T cells in Graves' hyperthyroidism and ophthalmopathy. RNA transcripts served as the template for amplifying TCR beta CDR3 regions. HTBI primers were employed in a first-round RT-PCR of the TCR CDR3. TCRdb used MiXCR to reprocess the multiplex PCR reads, holding one entry per CDR3 protein. The sample shows a few hundred thousand distinct CDR3 sequences, about half of them seen only once. No progression to ophthalmopathy during 18 months of follow-up defined stable disease. Diagnostic assessment was based on clinical symptoms, serum thyroxine and TRAb, thyroid ultrasound and orbital computed tomography. Notes on the study in general: Separation of ophthalmopathy from stable hyperthyroidism was achieved by a 13 V-J model. Clonotypes that were expanded in thyroid above 0.001 mostly appeared in blood too.

Sequenced input: peripheral blood or thyroid tissue (not recorded which). V usage is TRBV7-7 and J usage is TRBJ2-7, with 7 bases aligning to TRBD1. The source is a woman under 30 with Graves' hyperthyroidism. CDR3: CASSPTGTVPYEQYF. Written as DNA, the CDR3 is TGTGCTAGCAGCCCAACCGGGACAGTCCCCTACGAGCAGTACTTC.